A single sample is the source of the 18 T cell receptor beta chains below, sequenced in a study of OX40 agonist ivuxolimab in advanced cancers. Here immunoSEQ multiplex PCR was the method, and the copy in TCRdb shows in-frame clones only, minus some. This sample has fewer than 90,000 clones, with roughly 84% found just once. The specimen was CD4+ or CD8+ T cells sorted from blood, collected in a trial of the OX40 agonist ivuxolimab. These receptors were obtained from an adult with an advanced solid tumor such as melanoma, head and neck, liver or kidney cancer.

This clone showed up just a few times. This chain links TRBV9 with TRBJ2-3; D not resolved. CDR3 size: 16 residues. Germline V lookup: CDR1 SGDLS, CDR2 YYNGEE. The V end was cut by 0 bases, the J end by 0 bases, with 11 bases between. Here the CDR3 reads CASSVATGLSTDTQYF. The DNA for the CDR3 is TGTGCCAGCAGCGTAGCGACTGGGTTGAGCACAGATACGCAGTATTTT.

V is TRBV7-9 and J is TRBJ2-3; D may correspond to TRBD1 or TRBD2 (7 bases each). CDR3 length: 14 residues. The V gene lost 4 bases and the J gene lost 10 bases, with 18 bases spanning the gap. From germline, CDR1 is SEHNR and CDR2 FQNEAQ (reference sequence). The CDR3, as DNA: TGTGCCAGCAGCTCCCCGACAGGGCGGGGGCCGCAGTATTTT. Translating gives CASSSPTGRGPQYF.

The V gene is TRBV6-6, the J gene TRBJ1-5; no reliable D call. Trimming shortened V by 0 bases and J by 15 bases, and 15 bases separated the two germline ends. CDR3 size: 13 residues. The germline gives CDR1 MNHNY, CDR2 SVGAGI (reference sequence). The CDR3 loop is CASSYSSADIPHF. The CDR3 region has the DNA TGTGCCAGCAGTTACTCGAGCGCCGATATCCCGCATTTT.

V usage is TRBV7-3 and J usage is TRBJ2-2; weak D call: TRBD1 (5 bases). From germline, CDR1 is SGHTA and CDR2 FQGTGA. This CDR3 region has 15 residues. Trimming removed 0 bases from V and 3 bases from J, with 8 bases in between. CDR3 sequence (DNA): TGTGCCAGCAGCTTAACCAGGGCTGACACCGGGGAGCTGTTTTTT. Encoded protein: CASSLTRADTGELFF. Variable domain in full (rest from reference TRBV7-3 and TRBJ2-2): GAGVSQTPSNKVTEKGKYVELRCDPISGHTALYWYRQSLGQGPEFLIYFQGTGAADDSGLPNDRFFAVRPEGSVSTLKIQRTERGDSAVYLCASSLTRADTGELFFGEGSRLTVL.

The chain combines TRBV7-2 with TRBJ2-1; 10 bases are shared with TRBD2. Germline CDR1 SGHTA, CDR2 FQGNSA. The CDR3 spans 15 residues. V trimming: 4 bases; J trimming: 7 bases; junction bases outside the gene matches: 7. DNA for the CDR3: TGTGCCAGCAGCTCGACCGGGGGACTAGCGAATGAGCAGTTCTTC. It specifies CASSSTGGLANEQFF.

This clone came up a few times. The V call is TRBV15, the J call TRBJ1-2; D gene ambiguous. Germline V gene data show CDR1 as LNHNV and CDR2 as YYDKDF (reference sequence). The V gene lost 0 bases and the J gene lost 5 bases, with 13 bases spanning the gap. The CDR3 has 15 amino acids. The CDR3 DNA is TGTGCCACCAGCAGAGAACGAGGTTTTGGTTATGGCTACACCTTC. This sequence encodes CATSRERGFGYGYTF.

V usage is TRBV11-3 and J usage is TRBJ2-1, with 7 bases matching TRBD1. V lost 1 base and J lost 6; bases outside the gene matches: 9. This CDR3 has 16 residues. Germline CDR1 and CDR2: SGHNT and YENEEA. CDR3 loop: CASSLVWETGSNEQFF. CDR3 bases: TGTGCCAGCAGCTTAGTTTGGGAGACAGGGAGCAATGAGCAGTTCTTC.

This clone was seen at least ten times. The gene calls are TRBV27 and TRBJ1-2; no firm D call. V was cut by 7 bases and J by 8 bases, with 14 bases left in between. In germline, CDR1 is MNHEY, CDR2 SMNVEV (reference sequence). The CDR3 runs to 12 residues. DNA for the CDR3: TGTGCCAGCAAGTTTTCGGCAGGCGGCTACACCTTC. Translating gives CASKFSAGGYTF.

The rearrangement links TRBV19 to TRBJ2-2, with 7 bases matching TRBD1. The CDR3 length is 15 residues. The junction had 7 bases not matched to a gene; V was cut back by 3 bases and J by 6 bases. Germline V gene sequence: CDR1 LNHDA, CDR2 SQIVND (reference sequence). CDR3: CASSMQQGKPGELFF. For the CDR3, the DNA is TGTGCCAGTAGTATGCAACAGGGGAAACCCGGGGAGCTGTTTTTT.

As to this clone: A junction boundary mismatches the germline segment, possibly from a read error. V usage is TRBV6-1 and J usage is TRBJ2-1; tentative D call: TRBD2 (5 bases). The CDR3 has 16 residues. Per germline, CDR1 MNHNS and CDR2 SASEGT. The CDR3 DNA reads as TGTGCCAGCAATGAAGCAATAGGGAGCTCCTACAATGAGCAGTTCTTC. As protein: CASNEAIGSSYNEQFF.

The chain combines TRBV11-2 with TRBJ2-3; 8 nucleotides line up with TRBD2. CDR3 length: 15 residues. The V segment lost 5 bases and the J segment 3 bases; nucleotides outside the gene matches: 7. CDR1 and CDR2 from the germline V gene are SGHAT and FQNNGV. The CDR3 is CASSGMGGRTDTQYF. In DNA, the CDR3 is TGTGCCAGCAGCGGCATGGGCGGGAGGACAGATACGCAGTATTTT.

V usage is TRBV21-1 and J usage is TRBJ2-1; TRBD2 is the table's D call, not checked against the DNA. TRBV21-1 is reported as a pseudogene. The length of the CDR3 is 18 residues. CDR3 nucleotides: TGTGCCAGCACCGCACACGGGAGGGGCGGGAGGGTTTACAATGAGCAGTTCTTC. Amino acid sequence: CASTAHGRGGRVYNEQFF.

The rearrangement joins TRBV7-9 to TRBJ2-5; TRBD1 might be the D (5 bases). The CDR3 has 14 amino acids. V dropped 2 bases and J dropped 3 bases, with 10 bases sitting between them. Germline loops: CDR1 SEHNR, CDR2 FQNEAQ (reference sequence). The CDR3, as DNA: TGTGCCAGCAGCTTAATAGGGGTGGAAGAGACCCAGTACTTC. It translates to CASSLIGVEETQYF.

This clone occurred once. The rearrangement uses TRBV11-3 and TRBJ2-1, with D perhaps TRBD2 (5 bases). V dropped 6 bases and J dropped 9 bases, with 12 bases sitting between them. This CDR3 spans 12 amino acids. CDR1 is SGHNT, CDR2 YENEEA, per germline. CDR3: CASSPRESEQFF. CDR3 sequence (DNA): TGTGCCAGCAGTCCCCGGGAAAGTGAGCAGTTCTTC.

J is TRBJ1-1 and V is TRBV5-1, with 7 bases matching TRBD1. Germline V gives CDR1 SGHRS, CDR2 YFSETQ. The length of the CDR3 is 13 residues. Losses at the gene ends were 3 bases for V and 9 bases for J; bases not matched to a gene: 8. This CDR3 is CASSSGGQPKAFF. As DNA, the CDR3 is TGCGCCAGCAGCTCGGGGGGACAGCCTAAAGCTTTCTTT.

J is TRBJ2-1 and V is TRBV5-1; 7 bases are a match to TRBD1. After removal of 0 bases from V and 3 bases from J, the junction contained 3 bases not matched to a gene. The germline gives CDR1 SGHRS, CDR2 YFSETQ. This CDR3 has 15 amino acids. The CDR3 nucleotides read TGCGCCAGCAGCTTGGCCGGGGACAGCTACAATGAGCAGTTCTTC. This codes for CASSLAGDSYNEQFF.

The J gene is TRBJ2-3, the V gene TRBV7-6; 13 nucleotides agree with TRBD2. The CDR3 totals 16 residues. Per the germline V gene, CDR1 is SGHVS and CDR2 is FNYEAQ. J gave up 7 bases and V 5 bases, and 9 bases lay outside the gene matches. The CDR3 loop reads CASSPRTSGSQNTQYF. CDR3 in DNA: TGTGCCAGCAGCCCAAGGACTAGCGGGAGCCAAAATACGCAGTATTTT.

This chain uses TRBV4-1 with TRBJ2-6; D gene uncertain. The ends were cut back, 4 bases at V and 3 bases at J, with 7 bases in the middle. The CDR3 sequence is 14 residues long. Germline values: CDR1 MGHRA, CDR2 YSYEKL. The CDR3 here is CASSLGFGANVLTF. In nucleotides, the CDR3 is TGCGCCAGCAGCCTAGGGTTTGGGGCCAACGTCCTGACTTTC.